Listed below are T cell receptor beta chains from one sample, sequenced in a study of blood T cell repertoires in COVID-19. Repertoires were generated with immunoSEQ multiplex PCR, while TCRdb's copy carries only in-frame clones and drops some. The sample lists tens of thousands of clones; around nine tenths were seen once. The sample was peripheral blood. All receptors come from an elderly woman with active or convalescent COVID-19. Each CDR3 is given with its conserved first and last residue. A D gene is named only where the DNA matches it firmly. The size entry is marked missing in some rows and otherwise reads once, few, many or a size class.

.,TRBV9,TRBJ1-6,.,TGTGCCAGCAGCCCGCAGGTTGGCAATTCACCCCTCCACTTT,CASSPQVGNSPLHF
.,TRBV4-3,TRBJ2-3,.,TGCGCCAGCAGCCAAGAATCACTAGCACCCGATACGCAGTATTTT,CASSQESLAPDTQYF
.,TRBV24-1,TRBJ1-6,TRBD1,TGTGCCACCCCACCGGGACAGGTCTCCTATAATTCACCCCTCCACTTT,CATPPGQVSYNSPLHF
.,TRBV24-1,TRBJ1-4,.,TGTGCCACCAGTGACCCCGCCGGGAGTAGCAGAGAAAAACTGTTTTTT,CATSDPAGSSREKLFF
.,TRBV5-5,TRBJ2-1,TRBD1,TGTGCCAGCAGCTGGGAGGGACAGGGGCCGGCTATGTTCTTC,CASSWEGQGPAMFF
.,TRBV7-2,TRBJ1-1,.,TGTGCCAGCAGACAGGTCATGAACACTGAAGCTTTCTTT,CASRQVMNTEAFF
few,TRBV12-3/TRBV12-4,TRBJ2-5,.,TGTGCCAGCAGTTTCGGGGAAGAGACCCAGTACTTC,CASSFGEETQYF
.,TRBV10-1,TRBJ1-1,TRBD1,TGCGCCAACGAGACAGGGGCCAAGACTGAAGCTTTCTTT,CANETGAKTEAFF
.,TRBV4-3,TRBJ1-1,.,TGCGCCAGCAGCCAGCCAGGAGGGAGGGCGGGGGCTGAAGCTTTCTTT,CASSQPGGRAGAEAFF
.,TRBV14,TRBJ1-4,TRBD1,TGTGCCAGCAGCCAATGGGACAGTCAGCTCGAACTGTTTTTT,CASSQWDSQLELFF